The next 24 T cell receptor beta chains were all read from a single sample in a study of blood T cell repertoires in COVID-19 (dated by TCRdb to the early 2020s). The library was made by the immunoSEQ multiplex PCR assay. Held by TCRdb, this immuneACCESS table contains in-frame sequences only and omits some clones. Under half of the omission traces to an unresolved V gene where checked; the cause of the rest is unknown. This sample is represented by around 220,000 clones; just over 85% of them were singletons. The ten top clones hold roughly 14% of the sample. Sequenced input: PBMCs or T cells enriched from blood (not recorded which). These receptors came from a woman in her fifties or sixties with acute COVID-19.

The CDR3 DNA reads TGCGCCAGCAGCTTAGGGGACAGGGCGGAGGATCGCGGCTACACCTTC. This codes for CASSLGDRAEDRGYTF. This sequence joins TRBV5-1 and TRBJ1-2, with 9 bases fitting TRBD1. The CDR3 is made up of 16 amino acids. J was trimmed by 8 bases and V by 2 bases; bases with no gene match: 13. Per germline, CDR1 SGHRS and CDR2 YFSETQ.

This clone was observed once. CDR3 bases: TGCGCCAGCAGCTTGGACAGGGGTGGGACAGATACGCAGTATTTT. It translates to CASSLDRGGTDTQYF. The chain carries TRBV5-1 and TRBJ2-3; 7 bases map to TRBD1. CDR1 is SGHRS and CDR2 is YFSETQ in the germline V gene. J was trimmed by 3 bases and V by 0 bases; bases with no gene match: 4. The CDR3 runs to 15 residues.

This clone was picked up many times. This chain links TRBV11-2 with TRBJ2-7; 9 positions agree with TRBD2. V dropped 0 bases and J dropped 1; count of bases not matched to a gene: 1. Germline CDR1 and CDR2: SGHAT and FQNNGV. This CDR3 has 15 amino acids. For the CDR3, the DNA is TGTGCCAGCAGCTTAGAACTAGCGGGTTCCTACGAGCAGTACTTC. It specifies CASSLELAGSYEQYF.

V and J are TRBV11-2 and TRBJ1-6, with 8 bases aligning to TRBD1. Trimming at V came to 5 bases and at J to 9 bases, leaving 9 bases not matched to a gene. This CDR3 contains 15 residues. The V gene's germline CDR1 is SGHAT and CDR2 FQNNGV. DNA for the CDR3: TGTGCCAGCAGCCCACACCGGACAGGGAGTTCACCCCTCCACTTT. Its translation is CASSPHRTGSSPLHF.

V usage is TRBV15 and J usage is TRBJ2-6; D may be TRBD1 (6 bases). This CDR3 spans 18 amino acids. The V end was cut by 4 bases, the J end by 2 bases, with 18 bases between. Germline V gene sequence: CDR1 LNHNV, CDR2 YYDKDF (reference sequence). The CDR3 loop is CATSNPHREYTGANVLTF. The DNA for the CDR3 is TGTGCCACCAGCAACCCCCACAGGGAGTATACTGGGGCCAACGTCCTGACTTTC.

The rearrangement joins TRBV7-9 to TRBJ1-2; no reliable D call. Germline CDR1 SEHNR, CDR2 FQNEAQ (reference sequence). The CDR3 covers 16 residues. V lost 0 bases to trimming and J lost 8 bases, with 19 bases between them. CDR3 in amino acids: CASSLAGQALSKGYTF. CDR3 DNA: TGTGCCAGCAGCTTAGCTGGGCAGGCGCTCAGTAAGGGCTACACCTTC. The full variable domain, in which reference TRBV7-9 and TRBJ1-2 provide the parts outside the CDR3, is DTGVSQNPRHKITKRGQNVTFRCDPISEHNRLYWYRQTLGQGPEFLTYFQNEAQLEKSRLLSDRFSAERPKGSFSTLEIQRTEQGDSAMYLCASSLAGQALSKGYTFGSGTRLTVV.

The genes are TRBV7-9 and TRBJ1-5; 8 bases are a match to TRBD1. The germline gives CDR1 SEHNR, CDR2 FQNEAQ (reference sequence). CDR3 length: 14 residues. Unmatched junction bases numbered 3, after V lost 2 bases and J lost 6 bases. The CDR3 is CASSLQGAIQPQHF. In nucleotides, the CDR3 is TGTGCCAGCAGCTTACAGGGGGCCATTCAGCCCCAGCATTTT.

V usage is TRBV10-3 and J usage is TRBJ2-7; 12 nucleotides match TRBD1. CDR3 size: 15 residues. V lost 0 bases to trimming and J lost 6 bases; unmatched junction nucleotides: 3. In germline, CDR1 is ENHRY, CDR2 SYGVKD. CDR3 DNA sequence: TGTGCCATCAGTGAGTCGAGGGACAGGGGGCCCGAGCAGTACTTC. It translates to CAISESRDRGPEQYF.

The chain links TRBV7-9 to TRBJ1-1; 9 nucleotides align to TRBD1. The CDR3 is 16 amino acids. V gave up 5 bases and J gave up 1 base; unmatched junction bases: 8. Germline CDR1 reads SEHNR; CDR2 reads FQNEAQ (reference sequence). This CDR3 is CASSDTGGARNTEAFF. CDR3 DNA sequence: TGTGCCAGCAGCGACACAGGGGGCGCAAGGAACACTGAAGCTTTCTTT. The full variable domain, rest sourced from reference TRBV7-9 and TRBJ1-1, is DTGVSQNPRHKITKRGQNVTFRCDPISEHNRLYWYRQTLGQGPEFLTYFQNEAQLEKSRLLSDRFSAERPKGSFSTLEIQRTEQGDSAMYLCASSDTGGARNTEAFFGQGTRLTVV.

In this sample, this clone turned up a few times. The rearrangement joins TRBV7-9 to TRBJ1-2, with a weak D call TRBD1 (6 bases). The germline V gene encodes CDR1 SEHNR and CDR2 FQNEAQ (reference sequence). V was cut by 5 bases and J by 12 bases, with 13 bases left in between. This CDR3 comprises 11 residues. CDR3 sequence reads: CASSLQGTDTF. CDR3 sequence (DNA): TGTGCCAGCAGCCTACAGGGAACCGACACCTTC.

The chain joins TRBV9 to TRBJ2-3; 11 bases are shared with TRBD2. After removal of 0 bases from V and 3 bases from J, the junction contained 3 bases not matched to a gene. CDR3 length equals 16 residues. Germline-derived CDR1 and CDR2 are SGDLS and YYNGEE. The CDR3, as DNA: TGTGCCAGCAGCGTAGTAGCTAGCGGGAGGACAGATACGCAGTATTTT. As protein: CASSVVASGRTDTQYF.

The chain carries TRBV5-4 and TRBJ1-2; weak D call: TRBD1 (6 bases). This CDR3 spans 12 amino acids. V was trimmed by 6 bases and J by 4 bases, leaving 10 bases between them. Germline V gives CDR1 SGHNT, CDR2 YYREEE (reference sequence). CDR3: CASNPQGYGYTF. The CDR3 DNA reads TGTGCCAGCAACCCACAGGGCTATGGCTACACCTTC.

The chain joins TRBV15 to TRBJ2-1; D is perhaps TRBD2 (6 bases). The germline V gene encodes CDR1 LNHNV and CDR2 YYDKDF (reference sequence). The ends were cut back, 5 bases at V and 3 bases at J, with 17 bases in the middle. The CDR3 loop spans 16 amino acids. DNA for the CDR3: TGTGCCACCAGCGATTGGTCGGGGGAAAACTACAATGAGCAGTTCTTC. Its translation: CATSDWSGENYNEQFF.

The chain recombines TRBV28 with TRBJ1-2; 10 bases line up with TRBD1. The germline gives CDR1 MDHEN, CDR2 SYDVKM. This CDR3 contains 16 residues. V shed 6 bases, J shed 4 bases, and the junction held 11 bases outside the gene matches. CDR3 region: CASSPGTGAVTYGYTF. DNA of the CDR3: TGTGCCAGCAGCCCCGGGACAGGGGCAGTTACCTATGGCTACACCTTC.

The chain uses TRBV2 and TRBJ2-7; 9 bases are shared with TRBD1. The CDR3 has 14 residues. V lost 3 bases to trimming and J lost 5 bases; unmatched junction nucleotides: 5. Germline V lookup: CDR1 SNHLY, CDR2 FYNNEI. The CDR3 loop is CASSDRDRVHEQYF. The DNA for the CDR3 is TGTGCCAGCAGTGATAGGGACAGGGTACACGAGCAGTACTTC.

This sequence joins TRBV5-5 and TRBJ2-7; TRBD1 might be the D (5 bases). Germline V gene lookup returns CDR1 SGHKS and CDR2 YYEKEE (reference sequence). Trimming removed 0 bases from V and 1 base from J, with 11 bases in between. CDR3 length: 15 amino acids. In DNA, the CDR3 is TGTGCCAGCAGCTTGGTACAGGTGAATTCCTACGAGCAGTACTTC. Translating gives CASSLVQVNSYEQYF.

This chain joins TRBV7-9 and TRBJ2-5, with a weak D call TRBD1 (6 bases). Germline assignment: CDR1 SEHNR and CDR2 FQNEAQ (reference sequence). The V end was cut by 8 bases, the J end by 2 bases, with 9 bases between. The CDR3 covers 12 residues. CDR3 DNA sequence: TGTGCCAGCGGACAGCGACAAGAGACCCAGTACTTC. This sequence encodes CASGQRQETQYF.

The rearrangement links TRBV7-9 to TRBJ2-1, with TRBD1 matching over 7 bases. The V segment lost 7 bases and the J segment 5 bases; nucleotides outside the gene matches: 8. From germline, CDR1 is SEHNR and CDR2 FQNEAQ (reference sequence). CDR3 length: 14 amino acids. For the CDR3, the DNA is TGTGCCAGCAACATAAGAACAGGGGACAATGAGCAGTTCTTC. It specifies CASNIRTGDNEQFF.

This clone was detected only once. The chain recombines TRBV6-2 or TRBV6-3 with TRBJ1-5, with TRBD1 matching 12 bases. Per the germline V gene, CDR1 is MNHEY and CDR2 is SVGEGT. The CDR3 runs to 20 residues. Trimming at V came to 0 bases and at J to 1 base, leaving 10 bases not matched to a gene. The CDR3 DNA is TGTGCCAGCAGTTACTCCGGGACAGGGGGCGACAGCCGAAGCAATCAGCCCCAGCATTTT. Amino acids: CASSYSGTGGDSRSNQPQHF.

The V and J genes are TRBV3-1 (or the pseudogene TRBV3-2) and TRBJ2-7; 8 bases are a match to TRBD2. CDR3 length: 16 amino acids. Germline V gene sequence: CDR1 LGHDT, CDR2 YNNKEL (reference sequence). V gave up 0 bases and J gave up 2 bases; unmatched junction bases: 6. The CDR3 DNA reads TGTGCCAGCAGCCAAGAGTCAGCGGGGGCGACCTACGAGCAGTACTTC. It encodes CASSQESAGATYEQYF.

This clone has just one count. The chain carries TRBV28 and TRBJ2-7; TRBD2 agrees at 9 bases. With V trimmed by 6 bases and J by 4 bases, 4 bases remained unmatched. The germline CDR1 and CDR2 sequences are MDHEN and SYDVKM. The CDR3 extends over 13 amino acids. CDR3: CASSLAGAYEQYF. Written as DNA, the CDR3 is TGTGCCAGCAGCTTAGCGGGAGCTTACGAGCAGTACTTC.

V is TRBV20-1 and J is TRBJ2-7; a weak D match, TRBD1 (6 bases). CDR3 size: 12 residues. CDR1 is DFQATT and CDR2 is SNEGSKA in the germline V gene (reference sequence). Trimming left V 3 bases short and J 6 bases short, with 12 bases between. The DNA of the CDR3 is TGCAGTGCTAGTTTGGGGGCGCGCGAGCAGTACTTC. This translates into CSASLGAREQYF.

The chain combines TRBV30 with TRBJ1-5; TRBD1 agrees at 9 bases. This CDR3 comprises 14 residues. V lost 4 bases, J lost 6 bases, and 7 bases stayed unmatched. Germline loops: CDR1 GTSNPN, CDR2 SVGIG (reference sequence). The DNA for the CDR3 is TGTGCCTGGATGGACAGGGGAGGAGGTCAGCCCCAGCATTTT. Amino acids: CAWMDRGGGQPQHF.

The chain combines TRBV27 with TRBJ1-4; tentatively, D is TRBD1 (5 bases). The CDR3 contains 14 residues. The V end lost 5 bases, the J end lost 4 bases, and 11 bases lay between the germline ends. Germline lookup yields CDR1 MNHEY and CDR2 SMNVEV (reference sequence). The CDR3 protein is CASSQGPFNEKLFF. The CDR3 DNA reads TGTGCCAGCAGTCAGGGCCCCTTTAATGAAAAACTGTTTTTT.